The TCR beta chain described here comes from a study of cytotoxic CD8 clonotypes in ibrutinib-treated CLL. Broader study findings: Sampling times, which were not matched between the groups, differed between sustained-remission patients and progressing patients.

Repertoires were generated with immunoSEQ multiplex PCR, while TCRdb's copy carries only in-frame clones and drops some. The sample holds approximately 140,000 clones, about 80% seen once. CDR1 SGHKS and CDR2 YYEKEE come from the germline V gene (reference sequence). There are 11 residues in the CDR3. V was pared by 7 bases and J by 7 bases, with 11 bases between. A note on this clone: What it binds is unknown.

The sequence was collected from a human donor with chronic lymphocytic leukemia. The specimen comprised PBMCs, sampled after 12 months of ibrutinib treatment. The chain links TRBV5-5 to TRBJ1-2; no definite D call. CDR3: CASDAFGGYTF. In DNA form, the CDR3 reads TGTGCCAGCGACGCCTTCGGTGGCTACACCTTC.